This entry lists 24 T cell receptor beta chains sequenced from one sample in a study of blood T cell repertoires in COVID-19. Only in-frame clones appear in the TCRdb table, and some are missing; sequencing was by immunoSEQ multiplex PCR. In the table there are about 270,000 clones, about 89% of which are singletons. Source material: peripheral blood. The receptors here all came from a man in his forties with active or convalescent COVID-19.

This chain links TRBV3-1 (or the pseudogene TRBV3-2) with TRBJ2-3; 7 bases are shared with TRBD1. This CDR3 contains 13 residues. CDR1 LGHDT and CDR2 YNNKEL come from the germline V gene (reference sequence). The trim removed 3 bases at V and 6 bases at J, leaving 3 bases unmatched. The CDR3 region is CASSHSQGDTQYF. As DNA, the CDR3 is TGTGCCAGCAGCCACTCACAGGGGGATACGCAGTATTTT.

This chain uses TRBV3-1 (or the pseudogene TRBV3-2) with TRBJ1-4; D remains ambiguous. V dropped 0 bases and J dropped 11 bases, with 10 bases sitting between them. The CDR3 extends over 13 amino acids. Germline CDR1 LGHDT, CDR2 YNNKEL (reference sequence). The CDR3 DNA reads TGTGCCAGCAGCCAAGAACGGTTCGGGAAACTGTTTTTT. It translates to CASSQERFGKLFF.

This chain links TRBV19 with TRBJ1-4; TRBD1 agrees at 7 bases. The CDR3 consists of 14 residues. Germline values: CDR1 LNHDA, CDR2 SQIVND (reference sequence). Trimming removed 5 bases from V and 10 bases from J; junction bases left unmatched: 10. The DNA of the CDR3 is TGTGCCAGTAGTTTTGACAGGGAGGAGGGAAAACTGTTTTTT. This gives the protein CASSFDREEGKLFF.

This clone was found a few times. CDR3: CASSQERQGSYGYTF. In DNA, the CDR3 is TGCGCCAGCAGCCAAGAGCGACAGGGTAGTTATGGCTACACCTTC. The genes are TRBV4-1 and TRBJ1-2; 7 bases are a match to TRBD1. V trimming: 0 bases; J trimming: 5 bases; junction bases outside the gene matches: 6. Germline V gene lookup returns CDR1 MGHRA and CDR2 YSYEKL. The CDR3 loop spans 15 amino acids.

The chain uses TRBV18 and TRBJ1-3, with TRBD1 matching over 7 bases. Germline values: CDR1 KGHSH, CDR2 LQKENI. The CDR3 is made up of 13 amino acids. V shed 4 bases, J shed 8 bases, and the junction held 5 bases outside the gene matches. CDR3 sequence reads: CASSQGQWDTIYF. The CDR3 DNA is TGTGCCAGCTCACAGGGACAGTGGGACACCATATATTTT.

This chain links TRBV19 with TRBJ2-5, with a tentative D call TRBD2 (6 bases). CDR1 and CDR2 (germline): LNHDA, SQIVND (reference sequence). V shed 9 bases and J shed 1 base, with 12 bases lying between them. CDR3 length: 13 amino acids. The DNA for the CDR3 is TGTGCCAGCTCACGGGAGCTCCAAGAGACCCAGTACTTC. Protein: CASSRELQETQYF.

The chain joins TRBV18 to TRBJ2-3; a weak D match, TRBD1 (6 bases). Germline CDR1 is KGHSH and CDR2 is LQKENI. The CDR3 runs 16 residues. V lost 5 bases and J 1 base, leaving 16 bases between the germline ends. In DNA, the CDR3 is TGTGCCAGCTCAGAAGGGGGTGTTAGCCGCACAGATACGCAGTATTTT. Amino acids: CASSEGGVSRTDTQYF.

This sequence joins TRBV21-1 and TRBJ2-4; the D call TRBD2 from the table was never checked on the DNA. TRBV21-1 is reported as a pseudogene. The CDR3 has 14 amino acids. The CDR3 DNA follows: TGTGCAACCGGCGAGCGGGGGGGCAAAAACATTCAGTACTTC. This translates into CATGERGGKNIQYF.

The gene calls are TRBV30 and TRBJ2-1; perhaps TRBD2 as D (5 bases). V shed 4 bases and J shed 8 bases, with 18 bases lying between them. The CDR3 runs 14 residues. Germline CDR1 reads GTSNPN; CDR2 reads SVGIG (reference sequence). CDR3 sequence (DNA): TGTGCCTGGAAAGGCTTTGGGCCGAGGGATGAGCAGTTCTTC. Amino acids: CAWKGFGPRDEQFF. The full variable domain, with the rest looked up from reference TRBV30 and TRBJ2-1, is SQTIHQWPATLVQPVGSPLSLECTVEGTSNPNLYWYRQAAGRGLQLLFYSVGIGQISSEVPQNLSASRPQDRQFILSSKKLLLSDSGFYLCAWKGFGPRDEQFFGPGTRLTVL.

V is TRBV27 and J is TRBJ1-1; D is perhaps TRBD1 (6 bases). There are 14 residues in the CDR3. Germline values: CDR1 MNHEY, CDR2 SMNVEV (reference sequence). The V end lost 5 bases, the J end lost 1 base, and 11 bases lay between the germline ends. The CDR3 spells CASSGTSPNTEAFF. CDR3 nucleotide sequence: TGTGCCAGCAGTGGGACATCACCGAACACTGAAGCTTTCTTT.

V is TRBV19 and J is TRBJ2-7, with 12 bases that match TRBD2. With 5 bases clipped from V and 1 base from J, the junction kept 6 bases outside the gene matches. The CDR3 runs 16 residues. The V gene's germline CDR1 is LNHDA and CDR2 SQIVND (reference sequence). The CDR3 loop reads CASSHRLAGASYEQYF. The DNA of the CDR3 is TGTGCCAGTAGTCACAGACTAGCGGGAGCGTCCTACGAGCAGTACTTC.

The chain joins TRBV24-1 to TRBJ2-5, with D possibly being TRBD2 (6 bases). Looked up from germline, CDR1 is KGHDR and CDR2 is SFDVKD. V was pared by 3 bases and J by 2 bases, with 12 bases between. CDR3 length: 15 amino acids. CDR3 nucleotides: TGTGCCACCAGTGATGCGGGGCTGACTCAAGAGACCCAGTACTTC. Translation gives CATSDAGLTQETQYF.

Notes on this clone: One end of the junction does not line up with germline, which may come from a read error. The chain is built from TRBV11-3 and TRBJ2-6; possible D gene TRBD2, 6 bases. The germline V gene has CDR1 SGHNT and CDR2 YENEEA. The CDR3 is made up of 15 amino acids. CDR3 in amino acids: CASSRGYSEANVLTF. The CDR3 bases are TGTGCCAGCAGCCGGGGGTACTCTGAGGCCAACGTCCTGACTTTC.

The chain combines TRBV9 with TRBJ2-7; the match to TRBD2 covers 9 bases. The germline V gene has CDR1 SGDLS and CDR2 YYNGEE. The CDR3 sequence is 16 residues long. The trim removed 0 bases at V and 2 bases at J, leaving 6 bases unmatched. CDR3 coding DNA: TGTGCCAGCAGCGTAGGGTGGCTAGCGGGAACCTACGAGCAGTACTTC. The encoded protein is CASSVGWLAGTYEQYF. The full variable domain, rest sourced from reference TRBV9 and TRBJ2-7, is DSGVTQTPKHLITATGQRVTLRCSPRSGDLSVYWYQQSLDQGLQFLIQYYNGEERAKGNILERFSAQQFPDLHSELNLSSLELGDSALYFCASSVGWLAGTYEQYFGPGTRLTVT.

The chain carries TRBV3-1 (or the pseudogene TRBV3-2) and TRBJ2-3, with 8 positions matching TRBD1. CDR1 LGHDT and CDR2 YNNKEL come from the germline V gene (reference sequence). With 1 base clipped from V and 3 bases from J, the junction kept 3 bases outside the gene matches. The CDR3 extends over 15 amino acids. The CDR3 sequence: CASSQGTGRTDTQYF. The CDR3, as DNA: TGTGCCAGCAGCCAAGGGACAGGGAGGACAGATACGCAGTATTTT.

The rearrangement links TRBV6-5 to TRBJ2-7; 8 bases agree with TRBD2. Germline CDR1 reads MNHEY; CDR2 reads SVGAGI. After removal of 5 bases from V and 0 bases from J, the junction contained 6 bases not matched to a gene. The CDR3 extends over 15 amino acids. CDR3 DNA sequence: TGTGCCAGCAGTAACGGACTAGCTAGCTCCTACGAGCAGTACTTC. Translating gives CASSNGLASSYEQYF.

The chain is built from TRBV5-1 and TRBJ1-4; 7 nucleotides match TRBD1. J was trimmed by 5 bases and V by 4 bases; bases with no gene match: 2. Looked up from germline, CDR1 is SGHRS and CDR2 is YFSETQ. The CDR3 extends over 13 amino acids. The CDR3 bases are TGCGCCAGCAGCCGACAGGGAAATGAAAAACTGTTTTTT. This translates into CASSRQGNEKLFF. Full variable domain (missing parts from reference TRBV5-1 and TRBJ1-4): KAGVTQTPRYLIKTRGQQVTLSCSPISGHRSVSWYQQTPGQGLQFLFEYFSETQRNKGNFPGRFSGRQFSNSRSEMNVSTLELGDSALYLCASSRQGNEKLFFGSGTQLSVL.

The CDR3 DNA reads as TGTGCCAGCAGCTCGAGTCGGGACACACAGTATTTT. This encodes CASSSSRDTQYF. V usage is TRBV7-6 and J usage is TRBJ2-3; tentatively, D is TRBD1 (6 bases). V shed 4 bases and J shed 12 bases, with 14 bases lying between them. CDR1 and CDR2 (germline): SGHVS, FNYEAQ. The length of the CDR3 is 12 residues.

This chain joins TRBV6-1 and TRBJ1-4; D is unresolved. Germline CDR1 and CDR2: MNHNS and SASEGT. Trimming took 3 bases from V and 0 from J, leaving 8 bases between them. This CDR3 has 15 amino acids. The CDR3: CASSDPTTTNEKLFF. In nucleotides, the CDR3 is TGTGCCAGCAGTGATCCCACAACAACTAATGAAAAACTGTTTTTT.

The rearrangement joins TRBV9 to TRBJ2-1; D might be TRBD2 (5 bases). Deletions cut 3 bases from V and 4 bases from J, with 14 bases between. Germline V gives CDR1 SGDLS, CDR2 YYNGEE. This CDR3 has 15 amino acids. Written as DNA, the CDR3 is TGTGCCAGCAGCGCCGGACTGGCGACTTACAATGAGCAGTTCTTC. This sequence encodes CASSAGLATYNEQFF.

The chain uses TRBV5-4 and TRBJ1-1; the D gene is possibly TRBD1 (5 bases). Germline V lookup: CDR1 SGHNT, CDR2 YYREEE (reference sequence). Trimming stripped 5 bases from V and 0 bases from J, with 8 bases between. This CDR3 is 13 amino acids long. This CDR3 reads CASRHRLNTEAFF. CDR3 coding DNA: TGTGCCAGCAGACACAGGTTGAACACTGAAGCTTTCTTT.

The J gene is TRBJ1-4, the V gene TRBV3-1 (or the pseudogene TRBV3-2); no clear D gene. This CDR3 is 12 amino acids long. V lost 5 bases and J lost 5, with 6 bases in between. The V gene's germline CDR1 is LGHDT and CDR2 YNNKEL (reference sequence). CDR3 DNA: TGTGCCAGCAGCTTCCTGAATGAAAAACTGTTTTTT. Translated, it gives CASSFLNEKLFF.

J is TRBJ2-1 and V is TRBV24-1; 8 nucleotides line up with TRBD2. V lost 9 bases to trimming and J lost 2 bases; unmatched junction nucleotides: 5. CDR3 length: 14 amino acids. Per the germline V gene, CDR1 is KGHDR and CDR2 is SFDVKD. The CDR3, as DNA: TGTGCCACCTCCTCGCGGGGGGCCTACAATGAGCAGTTCTTC. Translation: CATSSRGAYNEQFF.

CDR3 bases: TGTGCCAGCAGCTCCACAACAGGGGGGAATTCACCCCTCCACTTT. Its protein is CASSSTTGGNSPLHF. The chain recombines TRBV11-2 with TRBJ1-6, with 8 bases that match TRBD1. Germline V gives CDR1 SGHAT, CDR2 FQNNGV. The CDR3 sequence is 15 residues long. V lost 4 bases, J lost 7 bases, and 6 bases stayed unmatched.